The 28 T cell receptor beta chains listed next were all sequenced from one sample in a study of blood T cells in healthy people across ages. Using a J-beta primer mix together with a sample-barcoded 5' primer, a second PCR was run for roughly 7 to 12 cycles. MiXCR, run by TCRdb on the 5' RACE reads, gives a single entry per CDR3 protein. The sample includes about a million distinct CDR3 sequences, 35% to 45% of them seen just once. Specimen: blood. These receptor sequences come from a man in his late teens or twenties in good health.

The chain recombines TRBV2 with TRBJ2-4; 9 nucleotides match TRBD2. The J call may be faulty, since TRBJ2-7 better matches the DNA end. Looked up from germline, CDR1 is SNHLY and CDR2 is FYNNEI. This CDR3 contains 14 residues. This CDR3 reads CASSAASGAYEQYF. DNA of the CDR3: TGTGCCAGCAGTGCTGCTAGCGGGGCCTACGAGCAGTACTTC.

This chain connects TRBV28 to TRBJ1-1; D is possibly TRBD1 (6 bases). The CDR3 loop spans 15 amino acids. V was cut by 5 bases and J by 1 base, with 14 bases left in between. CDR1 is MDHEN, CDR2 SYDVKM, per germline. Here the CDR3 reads CASSAHRDGNTEAFF. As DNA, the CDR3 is TGTGCCAGCAGTGCCCACAGGGATGGGAACACTGAAGCTTTCTTT.

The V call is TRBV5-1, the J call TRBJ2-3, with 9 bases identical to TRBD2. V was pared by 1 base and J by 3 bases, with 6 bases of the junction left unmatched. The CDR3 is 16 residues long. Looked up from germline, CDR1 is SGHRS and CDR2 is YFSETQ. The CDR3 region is CASSLLGLATTDTQYF. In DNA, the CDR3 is TGCGCCAGCAGCTTGCTAGGACTAGCGACGACAGATACGCAGTATTTT.

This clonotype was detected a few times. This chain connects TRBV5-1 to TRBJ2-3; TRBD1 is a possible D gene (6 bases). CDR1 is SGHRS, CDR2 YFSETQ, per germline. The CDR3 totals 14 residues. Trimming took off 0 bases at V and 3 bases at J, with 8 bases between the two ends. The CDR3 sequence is CASSLGGQTDTQYF. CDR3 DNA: TGCGCCAGCAGCTTGGGTGGACAGACAGATACGCAGTATTTT.

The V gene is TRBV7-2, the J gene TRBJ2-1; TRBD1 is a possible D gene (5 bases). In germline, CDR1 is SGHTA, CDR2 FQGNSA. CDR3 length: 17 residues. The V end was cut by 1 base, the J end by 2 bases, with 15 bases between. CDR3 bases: TGTGCCAGCAGCTTAGATTTAGGTCAGGGCACCTACAATGAGCAGTTCTTC. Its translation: CASSLDLGQGTYNEQFF.

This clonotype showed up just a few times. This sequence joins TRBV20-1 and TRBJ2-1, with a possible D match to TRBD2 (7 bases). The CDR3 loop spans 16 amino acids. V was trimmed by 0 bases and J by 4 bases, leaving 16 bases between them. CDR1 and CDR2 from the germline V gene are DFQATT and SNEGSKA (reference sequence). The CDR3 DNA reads TGCAGTGCTAGAGATCGGGGGGCGAATCTGTACAATGAGCAGTTCTTC. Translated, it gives CSARDRGANLYNEQFF.

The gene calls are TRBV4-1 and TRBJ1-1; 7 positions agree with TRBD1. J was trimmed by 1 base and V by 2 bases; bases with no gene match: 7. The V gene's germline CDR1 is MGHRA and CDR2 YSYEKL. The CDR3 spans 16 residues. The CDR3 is CASSQFLAGGNTEAFF. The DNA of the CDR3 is TGCGCCAGCAGCCAATTTTTGGCAGGGGGGAACACTGAAGCTTTCTTT.

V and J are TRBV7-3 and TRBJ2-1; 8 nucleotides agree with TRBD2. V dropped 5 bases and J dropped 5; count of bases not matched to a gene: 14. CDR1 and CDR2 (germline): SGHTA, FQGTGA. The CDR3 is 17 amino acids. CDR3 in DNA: TGTGCCAGCAGCCTCTCAGGCCCGGGGGGGCAAAACAATGAGCAGTTCTTC. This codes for CASSLSGPGGQNNEQFF.

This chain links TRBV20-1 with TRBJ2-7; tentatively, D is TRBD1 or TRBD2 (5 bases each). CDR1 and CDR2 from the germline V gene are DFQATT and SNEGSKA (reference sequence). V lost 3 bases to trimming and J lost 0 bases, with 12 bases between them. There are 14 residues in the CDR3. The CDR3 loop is CSASGTESSYEQYF. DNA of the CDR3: TGCAGTGCTAGTGGGACGGAGAGCTCCTACGAGCAGTACTTC.

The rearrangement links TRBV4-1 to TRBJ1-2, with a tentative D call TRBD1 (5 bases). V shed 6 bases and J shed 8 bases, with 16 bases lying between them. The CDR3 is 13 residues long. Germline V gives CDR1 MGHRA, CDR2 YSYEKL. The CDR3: CASSIDVRDGYTF. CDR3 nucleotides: TGCGCCAGCAGTATAGACGTCAGGGACGGCTACACCTTC.

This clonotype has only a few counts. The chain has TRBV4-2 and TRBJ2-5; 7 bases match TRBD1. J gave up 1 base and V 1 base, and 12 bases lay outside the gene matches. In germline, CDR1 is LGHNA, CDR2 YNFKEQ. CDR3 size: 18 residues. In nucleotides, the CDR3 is TGTGCCAGCAGCCAAGGTTTTGGGATAGACAGGGCCCAAGAGACCCAGTACTTC. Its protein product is CASSQGFGIDRAQETQYF.

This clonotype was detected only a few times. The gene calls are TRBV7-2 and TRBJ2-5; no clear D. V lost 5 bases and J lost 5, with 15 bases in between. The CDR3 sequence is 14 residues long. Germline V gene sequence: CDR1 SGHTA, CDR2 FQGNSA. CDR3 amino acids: CASSPPGSRETQYF. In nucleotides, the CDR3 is TGTGCCAGCAGCCCCCCCGGTTCTCGGGAGACCCAGTACTTC.

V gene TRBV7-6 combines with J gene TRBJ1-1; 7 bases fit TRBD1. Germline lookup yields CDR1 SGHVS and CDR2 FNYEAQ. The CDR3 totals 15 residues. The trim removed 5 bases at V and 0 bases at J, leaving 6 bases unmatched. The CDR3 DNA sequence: TGTGCCAGCAGCCCAGAGACAGGGATGAACACTGAAGCTTTCTTT. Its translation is CASSPETGMNTEAFF.

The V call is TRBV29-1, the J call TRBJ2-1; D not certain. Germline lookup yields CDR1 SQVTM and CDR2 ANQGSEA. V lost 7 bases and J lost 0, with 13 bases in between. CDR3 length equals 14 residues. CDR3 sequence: CSAGRTGSYNEQFF. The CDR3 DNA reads TGCAGCGCGGGCCGGACGGGCTCCTACAATGAGCAGTTCTTC.

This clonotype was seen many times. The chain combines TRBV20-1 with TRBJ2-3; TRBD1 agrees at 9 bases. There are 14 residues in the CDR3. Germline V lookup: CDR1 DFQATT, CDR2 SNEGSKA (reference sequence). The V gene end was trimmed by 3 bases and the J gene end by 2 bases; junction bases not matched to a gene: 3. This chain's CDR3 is CSASGTGFTDTQYF. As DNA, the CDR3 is TGCAGTGCTAGTGGGACAGGGTTCACAGATACGCAGTATTTT.

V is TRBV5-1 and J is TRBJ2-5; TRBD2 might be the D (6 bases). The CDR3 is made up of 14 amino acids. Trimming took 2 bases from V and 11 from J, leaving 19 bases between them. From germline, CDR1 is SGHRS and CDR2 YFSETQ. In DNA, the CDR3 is TGCGCCAGCAGCTTCGGTGCGGGTTCGGGGGAGCAGTACTTC. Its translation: CASSFGAGSGEQYF.

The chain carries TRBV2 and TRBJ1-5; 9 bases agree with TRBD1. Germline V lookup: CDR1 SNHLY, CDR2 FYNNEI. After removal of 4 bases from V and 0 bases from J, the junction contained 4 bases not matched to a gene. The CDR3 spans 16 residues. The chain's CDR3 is CASSGWDRDSNQPQHF. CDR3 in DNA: TGTGCCAGCAGTGGTTGGGACAGGGATAGCAATCAGCCCCAGCATTTT.

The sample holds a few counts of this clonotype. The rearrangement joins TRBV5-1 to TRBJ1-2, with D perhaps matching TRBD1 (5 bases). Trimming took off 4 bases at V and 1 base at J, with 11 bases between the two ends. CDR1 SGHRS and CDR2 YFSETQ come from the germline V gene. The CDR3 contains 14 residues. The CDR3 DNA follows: TGCGCCAGCAGCGGATGGGGACTTAACTATGGCTACACCTTC. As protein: CASSGWGLNYGYTF.

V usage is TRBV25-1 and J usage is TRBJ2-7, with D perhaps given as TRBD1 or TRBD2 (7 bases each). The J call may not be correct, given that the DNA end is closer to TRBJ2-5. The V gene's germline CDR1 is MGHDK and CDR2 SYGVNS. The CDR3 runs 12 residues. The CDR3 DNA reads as TGTGCCAGCAGCGACAGGGAGGGGACCCAGTACTTC. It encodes CASSDREGTQYF.

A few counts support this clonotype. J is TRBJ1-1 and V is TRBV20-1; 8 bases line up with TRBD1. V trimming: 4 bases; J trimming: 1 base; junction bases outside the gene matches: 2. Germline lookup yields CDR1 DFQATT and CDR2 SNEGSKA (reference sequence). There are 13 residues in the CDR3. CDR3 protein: CSAKDRENTEAFF. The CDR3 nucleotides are TGCAGTGCTAAGGACAGGGAGAACACTGAAGCTTTCTTT.

CDR3 bases: TGTGCCATCAGTGGACAGGGCGAGACCCAGTACTTC. This gives the protein CAISGQGETQYF. The chain has TRBV10-3 and TRBJ2-5; 7 bases are a match to TRBD1. V gave up 4 bases and J gave up 5 bases; unmatched junction bases: 1. From germline, CDR1 is ENHRY and CDR2 SYGVKD. The CDR3 is made up of 12 amino acids.

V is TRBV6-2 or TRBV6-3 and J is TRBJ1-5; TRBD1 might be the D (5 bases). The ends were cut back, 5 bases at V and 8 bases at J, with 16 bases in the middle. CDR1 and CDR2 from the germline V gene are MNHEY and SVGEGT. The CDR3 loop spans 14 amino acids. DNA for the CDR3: TGTGCCAGCAGTAACCTCAGGGAAAGGAAGCCCCAGCATTTT. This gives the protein CASSNLRERKPQHF.

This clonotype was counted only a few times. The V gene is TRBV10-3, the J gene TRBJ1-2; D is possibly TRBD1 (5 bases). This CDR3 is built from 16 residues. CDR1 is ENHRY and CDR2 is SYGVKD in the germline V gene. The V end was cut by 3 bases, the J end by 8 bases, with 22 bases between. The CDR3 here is CAISERGRGLPYGYTF. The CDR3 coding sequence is TGTGCCATCAGTGAACGGGGAAGGGGTCTCCCTTACGGCTACACCTTC.

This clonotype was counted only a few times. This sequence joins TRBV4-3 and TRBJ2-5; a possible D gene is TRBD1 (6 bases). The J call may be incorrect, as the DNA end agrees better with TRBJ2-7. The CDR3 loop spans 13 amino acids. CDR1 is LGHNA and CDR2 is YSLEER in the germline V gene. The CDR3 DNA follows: TGCGCCAGCAGCCGGGACAAGGCCTACGAGCAGTACTTC. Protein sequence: CASSRDKAYEQYF.

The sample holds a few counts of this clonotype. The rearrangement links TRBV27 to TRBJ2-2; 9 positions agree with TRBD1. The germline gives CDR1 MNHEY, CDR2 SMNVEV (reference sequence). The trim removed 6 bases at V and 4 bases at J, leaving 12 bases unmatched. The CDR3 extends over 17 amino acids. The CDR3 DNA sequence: TGTGCCAGCAGCCTGAACCCCGGGACAGGGACCACCGGGGAGCTGTTTTTT. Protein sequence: CASSLNPGTGTTGELFF.

The CDR3 spells CASSHRTSGTTDTQYF. The CDR3 DNA is TGTGCCAGCAGCCACAGGACTAGCGGTACCACAGATACGCAGTATTTT. The chain uses TRBV4-2 and TRBJ2-3; TRBD2 agrees at 10 bases. The germline CDR1 and CDR2 sequences are LGHNA and YNFKEQ. The CDR3 has 16 amino acids. The J segment lost 2 bases and the V segment lost 3 bases, leaving 5 bases of the junction unmatched.

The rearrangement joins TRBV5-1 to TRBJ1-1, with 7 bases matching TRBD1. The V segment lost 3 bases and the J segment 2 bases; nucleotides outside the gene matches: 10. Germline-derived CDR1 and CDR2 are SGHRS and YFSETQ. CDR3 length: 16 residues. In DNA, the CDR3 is TGCGCCAGCAGCTCGCAGAGGGGGCAACTAAACACTGAAGCTTTCTTT. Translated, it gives CASSSQRGQLNTEAFF. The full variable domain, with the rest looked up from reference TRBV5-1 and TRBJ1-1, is KAGVTQTPRYLIKTRGQQVTLSCSPISGHRSVSWYQQTPGQGLQFLFEYFSETQRNKGNFPGRFSGRQFSNSRSEMNVSTLELGDSALYLCASSSQRGQLNTEAFFGQGTRLTVV.

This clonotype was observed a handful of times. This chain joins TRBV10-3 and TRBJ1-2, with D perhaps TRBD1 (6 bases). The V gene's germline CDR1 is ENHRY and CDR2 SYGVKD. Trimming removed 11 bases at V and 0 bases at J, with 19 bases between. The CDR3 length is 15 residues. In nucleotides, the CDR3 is TGTGCCGCTGGGGCGGGACAAACAGCTAACTATGGCTACACCTTC. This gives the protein CAAGAGQTANYGYTF.